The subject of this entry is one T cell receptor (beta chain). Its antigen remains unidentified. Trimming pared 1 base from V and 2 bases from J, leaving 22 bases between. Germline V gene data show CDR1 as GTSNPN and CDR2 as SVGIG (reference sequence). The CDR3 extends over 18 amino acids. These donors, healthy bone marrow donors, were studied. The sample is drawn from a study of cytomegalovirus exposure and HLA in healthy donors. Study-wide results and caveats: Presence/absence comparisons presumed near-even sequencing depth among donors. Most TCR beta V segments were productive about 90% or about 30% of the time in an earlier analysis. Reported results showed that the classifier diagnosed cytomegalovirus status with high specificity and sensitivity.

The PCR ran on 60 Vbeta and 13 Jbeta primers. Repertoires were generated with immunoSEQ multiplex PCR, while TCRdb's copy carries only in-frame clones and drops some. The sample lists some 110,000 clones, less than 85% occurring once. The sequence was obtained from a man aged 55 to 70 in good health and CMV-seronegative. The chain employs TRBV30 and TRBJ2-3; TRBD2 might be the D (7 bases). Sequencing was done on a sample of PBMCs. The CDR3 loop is CAWSEPAGAPLLTDTQYF. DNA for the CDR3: TGTGCCTGGAGTGAGCCGGCGGGGGCTCCACTACTCACAGATACGCAGTATTTT. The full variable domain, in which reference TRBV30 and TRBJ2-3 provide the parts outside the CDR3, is SQTIHQWPATLVQPVGSPLSLECTVEGTSNPNLYWYRQAAGRGLQLLFYSVGIGQISSEVPQNLSASRPQDRQFILSSKKLLLSDSGFYLCAWSEPAGAPLLTDTQYFGPGTRLTVL.